The next 9 T cell receptor beta chains were all read from a single sample in a study of graft-versus-host responses after intestinal transplantation. TCRdb's copy holds only in-frame clones and misses some; the assay was immunoSEQ multiplex PCR. The sample contains under 95,000 clones, around 90% of which appear only once. For these TCRs, the target antigens are not known. The material sequenced was unstimulated CD4+ T cells sorted from spleen or lymph node cells, taken before transplant. The source of these receptors is a human donor who was the organ donor for an intestinal transplant.

The chain links TRBV9 to TRBJ1-3; 7 nucleotides agree with TRBD1. V trimming: 0 bases; J trimming: 6 bases; junction bases outside the gene matches: 9. CDR1 is SGDLS and CDR2 is YYNGEE in the germline V gene. The CDR3 totals 16 residues. The CDR3, as DNA: TGTGCCAGCAGCGTAGTAGGGACAGCGGCTTTAAACACCATATATTTT. Protein: CASSVVGTAALNTIYF.

The rearrangement joins TRBV2 to TRBJ1-1, with 8 nucleotides matching TRBD1. CDR3 length: 13 residues. After removal of 6 bases from V and 6 bases from J, the junction contained 6 bases not matched to a gene. Germline V CDR1 and CDR2: SNHLY, FYNNEI. CDR3 DNA sequence: TGTGCCAGCAGAAGACAGGGGAAGGCTGAAGCTTTCTTT. It specifies CASRRQGKAEAFF. Combining the CDR3 with reference TRBV2 and TRBJ1-1 gives the whole variable domain EPEVTQTPSHQVTQMGQEVILRCVPISNHLYFYWYRQILGQKVEFLVSFYNNEISEKSEIFDDQFSVERPDGSNFTLKIRSTKLEDSAMYFCASRRQGKAEAFFGQGTRLTVV.

This chain links TRBV9 with TRBJ1-1, with 8 bases matching TRBD1. The CDR3 runs 14 residues. Germline V CDR1 and CDR2: SGDLS, YYNGEE. V shed 2 bases, J shed 4 bases, and the junction held 4 bases outside the gene matches. CDR3 loop: CASSVDRGATEAFF. CDR3 DNA: TGTGCCAGCAGCGTTGACAGGGGAGCCACTGAAGCTTTCTTT.

V is TRBV7-9 and J is TRBJ2-2; the match to TRBD1 covers 7 bases. Germline loops: CDR1 SEHNR, CDR2 FQNEAQ (reference sequence). The ends lost 5 bases at V and 2 bases at J; junction bases unmatched: 8. The CDR3 sequence is 16 residues long. This CDR3 is CASSVRRQGNTGELFF. The DNA of the CDR3 is TGTGCCAGCAGCGTTAGACGACAGGGTAACACCGGGGAGCTGTTTTTT.

The gene calls are TRBV27 and TRBJ2-1; D is perhaps TRBD2 (5 bases). The germline CDR1 and CDR2 sequences are MNHEY and SMNVEV (reference sequence). The CDR3 has 16 residues. The germline V and J ends were trimmed by 6 bases and 0 bases, with 15 bases remaining between them. DNA for the CDR3: TGTGCCAGCAGCCCGCGGGCGCCGAGCTCCTACAATGAGCAGTTCTTC. This sequence encodes CASSPRAPSSYNEQFF.

DNA of the CDR3: TGTGCCAGCAGCCATATAGCGGAGCTCTCTGGGGCCAACGTCCTGACTTTC. It is translated as CASSHIAELSGANVLTF. The chain combines TRBV7-9 with TRBJ2-6; D might be TRBD2 (6 bases). Looked up from germline, CDR1 is SEHNR and CDR2 is FQNEAQ (reference sequence). Trimming pared 5 bases from V and 0 bases from J, leaving 14 bases between. The CDR3 runs to 17 residues.

This chain joins TRBV2 and TRBJ1-2, with 11 bases matching TRBD1. V lost 3 bases and J lost 8; bases outside the gene matches: 11. The CDR3 is 16 residues long. Germline V gene data show CDR1 as SNHLY and CDR2 as FYNNEI. CDR3 DNA sequence: TGTGCCAGCAGTGACGGACAGGGGGCGAGGACTAGGGGCTACACCTTC. It specifies CASSDGQGARTRGYTF.

This chain connects TRBV5-6 to TRBJ1-4; TRBD1 matches 9 bases. The germline CDR1 and CDR2 sequences are SGHDT and YYEEEE. V lost 4 bases, J lost 10 bases, and 8 bases stayed unmatched. CDR3 length: 14 residues. The CDR3 reads CASSPGTGWGKLFF. The DNA of the CDR3 is TGTGCCAGCAGCCCCGGGACAGGGTGGGGAAAACTGTTTTTT.

The chain employs TRBV16 and TRBJ1-2; D ambiguous. Looked up from germline, CDR1 is KGHSY and CDR2 is FQNENV. The length of the CDR3 is 14 residues. Trimming shortened V by 0 bases and J by 10 bases, and 15 bases separated the two germline ends. The CDR3 sequence: CASSQSVQIDFYTF. CDR3 in DNA: TGTGCCAGCAGCCAATCGGTACAGATAGATTTCTACACCTTC.